The present entry profiles one T cell receptor (beta chain) with its context. Its target is not known. The data are from a study of T cell responses to AZD1222 COVID-19 vaccine. Trimming left V 7 bases short and J 2 bases short, with 15 bases between. This CDR3 comprises 15 residues. In germline, CDR1 is MNHNY, CDR2 SVGAGI (reference sequence). Libraries were prepared by immunoSEQ multiplex PCR; TCRdb keeps only in-frame clonotypes and omits some of them. The sample lists more than 250,000 clones; 85% to 95% were seen once. Regarding the study as a whole: Variant regions that are unmutated are reportedly the target of nearly half of spike-specific TCRs.

The sequence was obtained from an adult in good health. V usage is TRBV6-6 and J usage is TRBJ1-5; D call uncertain. Here the sequenced sample was peripheral blood, taken on day 0 of AZD1222 vaccination. The chain's CDR3 is CASKDHLGRNQPQHF. The CDR3 region has the DNA TGTGCCAGCAAAGACCATCTCGGACGCAATCAGCCCCAGCATTTT.